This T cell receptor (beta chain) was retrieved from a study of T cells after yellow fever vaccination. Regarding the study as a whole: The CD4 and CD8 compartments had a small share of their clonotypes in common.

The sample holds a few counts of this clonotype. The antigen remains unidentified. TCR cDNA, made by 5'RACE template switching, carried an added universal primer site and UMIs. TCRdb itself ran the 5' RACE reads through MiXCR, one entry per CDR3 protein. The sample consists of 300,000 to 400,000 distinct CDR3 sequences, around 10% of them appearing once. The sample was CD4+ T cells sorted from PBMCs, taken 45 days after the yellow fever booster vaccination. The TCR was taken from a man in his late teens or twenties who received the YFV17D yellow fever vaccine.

This chain's CDR3 is CASSLMGTREKLFF. CDR3 sequence (DNA): TGTGCCAGCAGCTTAATGGGGACGAGAGAAAAACTGTTTTTT. This chain links TRBV7-2 with TRBJ1-4; a possible D gene is TRBD1 (5 bases). This CDR3 region has 14 residues. Trimming stripped 2 bases from V and 8 bases from J, with 12 bases between. The germline V gene encodes CDR1 SGHTA and CDR2 FQGNSA. The full variable domain, with the rest looked up from reference TRBV7-2 and TRBJ1-4, is GAGVSQSPSNKVTEKGKDVELRCDPISGHTALYWYRQSLGQGLEFLIYFQGNSAPDKSGLPSDRFSAERTGGSVSTLTIQRTQQEDSAVYLCASSLMGTREKLFFGSGTQLSVL.